This T cell receptor beta chain came from a study of cytomegalovirus exposure and HLA in healthy donors. Study-wide findings and caveats: The study listed some 160 cytomegalovirus-associated TCR beta chains.

Separate from the approximately 650-subject first cohort, the roughly 120-subject validation cohort was the one that the donors belonged to. Sequencing was performed with immunoSEQ multiplex PCR; in TCRdb, only in-frame clones are kept and a portion is missing. The sample shows about 220,000 clones, about nine tenths of them seen only once. Comment on this clone: The antigen remains unidentified.

Sequencing was done on a sample of PBMCs. This TCR was sampled from a woman in her late teens or twenties in good health and CMV-seronegative.

The CDR3 loop is CASSAPGLTAVETQYF. The CDR3 DNA reads as TGCGCCAGCAGCGCCCCGGGACTCACGGCGGTAGAGACCCAGTACTTC. J is TRBJ2-5 and V is TRBV5-1; D might be TRBD2 (6 bases). There are 16 residues in the CDR3. Trimming removed 4 bases from V and 4 bases from J, with 20 bases in between. CDR1 and CDR2 (germline): SGHRS, YFSETQ.